One sample yielded the 23 T cell receptor beta chains listed below, sequenced in a study of T-cell reconstitution after alpha-beta-depleted transplantation in children. The authors prepared the TCRbeta library with unique molecular identifiers. TCRdb independently ran MiXCR on the PCR reads; one entry per CDR3 protein. The repertoire has a few hundred thousand distinct CDR3 sequences, roughly 25% of them found once; the top ten carry under 5.5%. This specimen was PBMCs, mostly from graft donor cells, taken 360 days after TCRalphabeta/CD19-depleted stem cell transplant. The source of these receptors is a female patient younger than 10 who had a stem cell transplant for congenital amegakaryocytic thrombocytopenia, so the T cells may come from the graft donor.

The genes are TRBV6-2 or TRBV6-3 and TRBJ2-1; D is possibly TRBD2 (6 bases). Trimming took 2 bases from V and 5 from J, leaving 10 bases between them. Germline-derived CDR1 and CDR2 are MNHEY and SVGEGT. The CDR3 extends over 14 amino acids. For the CDR3, the DNA is TGTGCCAGCAGTTACGTGGGACTCAACAATGAGCAGTTCTTC. This translates into CASSYVGLNNEQFF.

The chain couples TRBV20-1 to TRBJ2-7; 8 bases map to TRBD1. The V and J ends lost 3 bases and 3 bases, in that order; junction bases with no gene match: 10. This CDR3 contains 15 residues. The germline V gene has CDR1 DFQATT and CDR2 SNEGSKA (reference sequence). The CDR3 DNA sequence: TGCAGTGCTAGCACCGGGACAGGAGGAATCTACGAGCAGTACTTC. Translation gives CSASTGTGGIYEQYF.

The chain has TRBV29-1 and TRBJ2-5; the match to TRBD1 covers 12 bases. The germline V gene encodes CDR1 SQVTM and CDR2 ANQGSEA. The junction had 4 bases not matched to a gene; V was cut back by 4 bases and J by 4 bases. This CDR3 region has 14 residues. The CDR3 loop is CSVGGQGARETQYF. Here the CDR3 DNA reads TGCAGCGTTGGGGGACAGGGGGCGCGAGAGACCCAGTACTTC.

V is TRBV7-8 and J is TRBJ2-2; maybe TRBD2 (6 bases). Germline values: CDR1 SGHVS, CDR2 FQNEAQ. The CDR3 runs 15 residues. V lost 4 bases, J lost 2 bases, and 11 bases lay in between. As DNA, the CDR3 is TGTGCCAGCAGCTCGCGACTAGGAAACACCGGGGAGCTGTTTTTT. Residues: CASSSRLGNTGELFF.

This clonotype was detected only a few times. This rearrangement joins TRBV24-1 to TRBJ2-1; no definite D call. V was pared by 2 bases and J by 1 base, with 20 bases between. Germline V gives CDR1 KGHDR, CDR2 SFDVKD. The CDR3 runs to 19 residues. The CDR3 bases are TGTGCCACCAGTGATTCCAAGCTTGTGTCAGGCCCATCCTACAATGAGCAGTTCTTC. Amino acids: CATSDSKLVSGPSYNEQFF.

The CDR3 region has the DNA TGCGCCAGCAGCTCGGTCGGGACTAGCGGTTTTACCGAGCAGTACTTC. Its protein is CASSSVGTSGFTEQYF. The chain recombines TRBV5-1 with TRBJ2-7; 11 bases are a match to TRBD2. The CDR3 extends over 16 amino acids. Germline V gene data show CDR1 as SGHRS and CDR2 as YFSETQ. Trimming at V came to 3 bases and at J to 6 bases, leaving 11 bases not matched to a gene.

V gene TRBV5-4 combines with J gene TRBJ1-4, with D tentatively TRBD1 (6 bases). CDR3 length equals 14 residues. The V and J ends lost 4 bases and 7 bases respectively, with 14 bases between them. Germline V CDR1 and CDR2: SGHNT, YYREEE (reference sequence). CDR3 protein: CASSPGASGEKLFF. CDR3 nucleotide sequence: TGTGCCAGCAGCCCAGGGGCGTCAGGTGAAAAACTGTTTTTT.

This chain uses TRBV29-1 with TRBJ2-1, with D possibly matching TRBD1 (6 bases). The CDR3 is made up of 14 amino acids. From germline, CDR1 is SQVTM and CDR2 ANQGSEA. Trimming took off 6 bases at V and 6 bases at J, with 18 bases between the two ends. The CDR3 nucleotides are TGCAGCGTCGATGACAGGACGTCCCTCAATGAGCAGTTCTTC. Translated, it gives CSVDDRTSLNEQFF.

This clonotype was picked up one time. The chain uses TRBV20-1 and TRBJ2-2, with a weak D call TRBD2 (6 bases). The CDR3 length is 12 residues. Germline CDR1 reads DFQATT; CDR2 reads SNEGSKA (reference sequence). Trimming stripped 5 bases from V and 5 bases from J, with 9 bases between. The CDR3 DNA reads as TGCAGTGCTGACCGGGAGACCGGGGAGCTGTTTTTT. Protein sequence: CSADRETGELFF.

The chain recombines TRBV24-1 with TRBJ1-1; tentative D call: TRBD1 (6 bases). Germline V CDR1 and CDR2: KGHDR, SFDVKD. Deletions cut 3 bases from V and 3 bases from J, with 13 bases between. This CDR3 has 15 residues. CDR3 protein: CATSDPRGRDTEAFF. DNA for the CDR3: TGTGCCACCAGTGATCCCAGGGGTCGAGACACTGAAGCTTTCTTT.

The chain couples TRBV12-3 or TRBV12-4 to TRBJ2-7; 7 bases agree with TRBD2. The CDR3 runs 14 residues. With V trimmed by 3 bases and J by 8 bases, 10 bases remained unmatched. CDR3 loop: CASSFGRGPGQQYF. The CDR3 coding sequence is TGTGCCAGCAGTTTTGGGAGGGGCCCCGGGCAGCAGTACTTC.

This clonotype has more than one count but fewer than ten. The chain couples TRBV7-8 to TRBJ1-5; possibly TRBD1 for D (6 bases). V dropped 2 bases and J dropped 1 base, with 18 bases sitting between them. The germline V gene has CDR1 SGHVS and CDR2 FQNEAQ. The CDR3 contains 18 residues. As DNA, the CDR3 is TGTGCCAGCAGCTTAAACGGGGGCGGGTTACAGAGCAATCAGCCCCAGCATTTT. Its translation is CASSLNGGGLQSNQPQHF.

This clonotype appeared a few times. The CDR3 bases are TGTGCCAGCAGCCCGTACGAAGAAGCGCCAGGACGCAGAGGCAATGAGCAGTTCTTC. Residues: CASSPYEEAPGRRGNEQFF. The chain joins TRBV11-1 to TRBJ2-1; no clear D gene. The germline CDR1 and CDR2 sequences are SGHAT and FQDESV (reference sequence). There are 19 residues in the CDR3. Deletions cut 5 bases from V and 6 bases from J, with 29 bases between.

The DNA of the CDR3 is TGTGCCAGCAGCTTGGTTCAGGCTCGGAGTGAGACCCAGTACTTC. Its protein is CASSLVQARSETQYF. The V and J genes are TRBV5-5 and TRBJ2-5; D uncertain. V lost 0 bases, J lost 5 bases, and 14 bases lay in between. This CDR3 is 15 amino acids long. Germline assignment: CDR1 SGHKS and CDR2 YYEKEE (reference sequence).

The chain is built from TRBV28 and TRBJ1-4; 8 nucleotides agree with TRBD1. CDR3 length: 14 residues. CDR1 is MDHEN, CDR2 SYDVKM, per germline. Trimming took 7 bases from V and 4 from J; bases not matched to a gene: 5. The CDR3, as DNA: TGTGCCAGCACCCTCGGACAGGGTAATGAAAAACTGTTTTTT. As protein: CASTLGQGNEKLFF.

This clonotype was picked up a small number of times. V gene TRBV7-2 combines with J gene TRBJ2-7, with TRBD1 matching 10 bases. The CDR3 totals 15 residues. Per germline, CDR1 SGHTA and CDR2 FQGNSA. V shed 6 bases, J shed 4 bases, and the junction held 9 bases outside the gene matches. CDR3 in DNA: TGTGCCAGCAGAAGTCAATGGACAGGGGGTTACGAGCAGTACTTC. It translates to CASRSQWTGGYEQYF. Combining the CDR3 with reference TRBV7-2 and TRBJ2-7 gives the whole variable domain GAGVSQSPSNKVTEKGKDVELRCDPISGHTALYWYRQSLGQGLEFLIYFQGNSAPDKSGLPSDRFSAERTGGSVSTLTIQRTQQEDSAVYLCASRSQWTGGYEQYFGPGTRLTVT.

J is TRBJ2-2 and V is TRBV10-3; maybe TRBD2 (5 bases). The ends were cut back, 11 bases at V and 5 bases at J, with 15 bases in the middle. Germline values: CDR1 ENHRY, CDR2 SYGVKD. This CDR3 has 13 amino acids. The CDR3 is CAARAGETGELFF. The CDR3 nucleotides are TGTGCCGCGCGCGCGGGTGAAACCGGGGAGCTGTTTTTT.

This clonotype has just a few counts. The genes are TRBV6-1 and TRBJ1-1, with D possibly being TRBD1 (6 bases). Germline CDR1 is MNHNS and CDR2 is SASEGT. The CDR3 has 13 residues. Trimming left V 7 bases short and J 4 bases short, with 13 bases between. CDR3 amino acids: CASMRGFSTEAFF. The CDR3 bases are TGTGCCAGCATGAGGGGGTTTAGCACTGAAGCTTTCTTT.

The V and J genes are TRBV6-5 and TRBJ2-7; weak D call: TRBD2 (5 bases). CDR1 and CDR2 from the germline V gene are MNHEY and SVGAGI. Trimming removed 0 bases from V and 2 bases from J, with 11 bases in between. This CDR3 contains 15 residues. The CDR3 DNA reads as TGTGCCAGCAGTTACTCCTCTAGCCGCGCCTACGAGCAGTACTTC. As protein: CASSYSSSRAYEQYF.

This clonotype was counted between two and nine times. The chain is built from TRBV10-3 and TRBJ2-7; D may be TRBD2 (7 bases). The CDR3 has 14 residues. The germline V gene encodes CDR1 ENHRY and CDR2 SYGVKD. Trimming shortened V by 1 base and J by 6 bases, and 13 bases separated the two germline ends. CDR3 sequence: CAISEWAGAGEQYF. The CDR3 coding sequence is TGTGCCATCAGTGAGTGGGCGGGGGCGGGCGAGCAGTACTTC.

The chain is built from TRBV29-1 and TRBJ2-3; D ambiguous. V was trimmed by 6 bases and J by 9 bases, leaving 13 bases between them. Germline assignment: CDR1 SQVTM and CDR2 ANQGSEA. CDR3 length: 11 amino acids. CDR3: CSVLIVGTQYF. Written as DNA, the CDR3 is TGCAGCGTCCTAATCGTGGGAACGCAGTATTTT.

J is TRBJ2-3 and V is TRBV11-2, with TRBD2 matching over 9 bases. This CDR3 has 16 residues. V lost 1 base and J lost 3; bases outside the gene matches: 5. Germline CDR1 SGHAT, CDR2 FQNNGV. The CDR3 reads CASSLAVLAGTDTQYF. CDR3 nucleotides: TGTGCCAGCAGCTTAGCTGTCCTAGCGGGAACAGATACGCAGTATTTT. The complete variable domain, with remaining parts taken from reference TRBV11-2 and TRBJ2-3, reads EAGVAQSPRYKIIEKRQSVAFWCNPISGHATLYWYQQILGQGPKLLIQFQNNGVVDDSQLPKDRFSAERLKGVDSTLKIQPAKLEDSAVYLCASSLAVLAGTDTQYFGPGTRLTVL.

This clonotype was counted ten times or more. V and J are TRBV29-1 and TRBJ2-5, with unresolved D. Germline V lookup: CDR1 SQVTM, CDR2 ANQGSEA. The CDR3 runs 10 residues. The ends were cut back, 5 bases at V and 4 bases at J, with 5 bases in the middle. Here the CDR3 DNA reads TGCAGCGTTTTCTCAGAGACCCAGTACTTC. It encodes CSVFSETQYF.